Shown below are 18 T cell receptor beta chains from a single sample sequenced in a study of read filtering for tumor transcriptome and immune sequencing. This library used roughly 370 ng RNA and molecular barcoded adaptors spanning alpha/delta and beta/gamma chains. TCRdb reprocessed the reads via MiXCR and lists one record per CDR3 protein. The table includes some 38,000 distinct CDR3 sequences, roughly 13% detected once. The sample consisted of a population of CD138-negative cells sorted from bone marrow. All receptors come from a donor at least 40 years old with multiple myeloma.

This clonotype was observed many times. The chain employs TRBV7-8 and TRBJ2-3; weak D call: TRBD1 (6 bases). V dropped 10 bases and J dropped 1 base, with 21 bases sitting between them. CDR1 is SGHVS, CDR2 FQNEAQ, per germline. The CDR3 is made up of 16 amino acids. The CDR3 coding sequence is TGTGCCACCTCCCCAGGCAGGGGCGTAGGCACAGATACGCAGTATTTT. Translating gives CATSPGRGVGTDTQYF.

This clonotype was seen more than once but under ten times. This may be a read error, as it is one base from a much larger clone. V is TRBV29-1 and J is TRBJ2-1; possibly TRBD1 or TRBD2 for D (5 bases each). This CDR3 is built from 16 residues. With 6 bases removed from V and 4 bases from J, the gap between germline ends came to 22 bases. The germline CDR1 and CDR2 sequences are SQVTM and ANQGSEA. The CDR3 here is CSVGVGRAAVYNEQFF. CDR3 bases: TGCAGCGTGGGGGTCGGCAGGGCAGCAGTGTACAATGAGCAGTTCTTC.

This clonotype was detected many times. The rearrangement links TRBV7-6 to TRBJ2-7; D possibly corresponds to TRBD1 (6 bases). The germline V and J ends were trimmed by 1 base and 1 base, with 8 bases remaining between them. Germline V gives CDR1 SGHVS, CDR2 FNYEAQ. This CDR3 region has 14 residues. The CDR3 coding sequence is TGTGCCAGCAGCTTAGAAAGGGGGTCCTACGAGCAGTACTTC. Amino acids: CASSLERGSYEQYF.

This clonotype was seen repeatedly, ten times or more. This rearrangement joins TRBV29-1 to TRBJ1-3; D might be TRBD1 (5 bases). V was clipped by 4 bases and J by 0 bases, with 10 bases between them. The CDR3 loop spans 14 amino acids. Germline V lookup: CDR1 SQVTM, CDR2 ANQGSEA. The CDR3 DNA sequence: TGCAGCGTTGTCGACAGACTCTCTGGAAACACCATATATTTT. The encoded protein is CSVVDRLSGNTIYF.

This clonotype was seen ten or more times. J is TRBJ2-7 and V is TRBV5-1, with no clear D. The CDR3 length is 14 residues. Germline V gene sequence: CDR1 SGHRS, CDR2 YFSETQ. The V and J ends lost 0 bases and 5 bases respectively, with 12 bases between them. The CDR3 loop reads CASSLAAILDEQYF. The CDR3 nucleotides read TGCGCCAGCAGCTTGGCCGCTATCCTCGACGAGCAGTACTTC.

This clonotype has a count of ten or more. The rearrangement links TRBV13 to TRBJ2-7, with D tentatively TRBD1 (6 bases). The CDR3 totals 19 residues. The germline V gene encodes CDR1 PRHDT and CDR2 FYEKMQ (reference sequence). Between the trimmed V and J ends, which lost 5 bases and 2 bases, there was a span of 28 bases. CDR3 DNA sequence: TGTGCCAGCAGCAAGTGGGTTGAGGGCGACCGGGACACAGCCTACGAGCAGTACTTC. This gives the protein CASSKWVEGDRDTAYEQYF.

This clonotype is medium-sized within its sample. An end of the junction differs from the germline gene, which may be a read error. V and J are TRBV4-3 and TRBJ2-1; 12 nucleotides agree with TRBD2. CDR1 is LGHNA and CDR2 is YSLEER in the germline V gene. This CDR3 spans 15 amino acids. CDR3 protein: CASSPTSGRTTEQFF. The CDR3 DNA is TGTGCCAGCAGCCCGACTAGCGGGAGAACGACTGAGCAGTTCTTC.

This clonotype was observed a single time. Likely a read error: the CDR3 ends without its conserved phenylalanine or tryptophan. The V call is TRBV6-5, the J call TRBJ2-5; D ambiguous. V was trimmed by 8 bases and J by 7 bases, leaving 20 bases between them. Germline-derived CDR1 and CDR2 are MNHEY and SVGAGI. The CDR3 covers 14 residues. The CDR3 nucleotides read TGTGCCAGCGGCCGACTCAGAGGAGAGGTGACCCAGTACCTC. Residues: CASGRLRGEVTQYL.

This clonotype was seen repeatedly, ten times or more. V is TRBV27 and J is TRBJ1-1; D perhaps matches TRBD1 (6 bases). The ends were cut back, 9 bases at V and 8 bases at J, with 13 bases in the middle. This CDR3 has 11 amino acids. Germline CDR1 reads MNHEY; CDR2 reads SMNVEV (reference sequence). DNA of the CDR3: TGTGCCAGACCCCCCCAGGGGGAAGCTTTCTTT. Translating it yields CARPPQGEAFF.

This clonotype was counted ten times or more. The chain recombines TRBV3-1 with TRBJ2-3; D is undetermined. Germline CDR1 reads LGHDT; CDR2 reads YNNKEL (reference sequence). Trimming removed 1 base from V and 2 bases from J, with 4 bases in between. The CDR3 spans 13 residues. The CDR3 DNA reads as TGTGCCAGCAGCCAAGGGAACACAGATACGCAGTATTTT. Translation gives CASSQGNTDTQYF.

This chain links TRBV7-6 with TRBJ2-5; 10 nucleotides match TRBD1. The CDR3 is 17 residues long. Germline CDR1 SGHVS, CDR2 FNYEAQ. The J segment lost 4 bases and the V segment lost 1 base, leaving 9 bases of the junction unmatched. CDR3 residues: CASSLDGGQGVGETQYF. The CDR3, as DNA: TGTGCCAGCAGCTTAGACGGTGGACAGGGGGTTGGAGAGACCCAGTACTTC.

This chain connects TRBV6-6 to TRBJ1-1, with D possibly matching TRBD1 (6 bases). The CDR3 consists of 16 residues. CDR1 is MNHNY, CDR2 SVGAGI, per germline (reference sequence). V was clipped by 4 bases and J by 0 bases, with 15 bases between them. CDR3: CASSCTRQDMNTEAFF. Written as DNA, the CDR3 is TGTGCCAGCAGTTGCACGCGACAGGATATGAACACTGAAGCTTTCTTT.

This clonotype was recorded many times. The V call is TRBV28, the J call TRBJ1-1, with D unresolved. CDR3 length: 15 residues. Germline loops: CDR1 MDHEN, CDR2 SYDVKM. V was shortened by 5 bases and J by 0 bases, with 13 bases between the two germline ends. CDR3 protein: CASSPVGRLNTEAFF. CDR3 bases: TGTGCCAGCAGTCCGGTGGGCAGGCTGAACACTGAAGCTTTCTTT.

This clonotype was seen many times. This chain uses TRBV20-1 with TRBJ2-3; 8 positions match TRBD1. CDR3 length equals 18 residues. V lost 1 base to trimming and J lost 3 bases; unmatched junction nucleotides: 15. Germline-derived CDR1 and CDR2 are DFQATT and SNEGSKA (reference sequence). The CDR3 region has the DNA TGCAGTGCTAGAGTCGAGCAGGGGGCAAATTGGGGTACAGATACGCAGTATTTT. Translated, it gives CSARVEQGANWGTDTQYF.

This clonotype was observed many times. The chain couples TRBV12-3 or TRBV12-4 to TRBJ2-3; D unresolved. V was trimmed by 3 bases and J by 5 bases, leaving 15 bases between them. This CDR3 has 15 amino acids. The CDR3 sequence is CASSFPLGPEDTQYF. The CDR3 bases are TGTGCCAGCAGTTTCCCTCTAGGGCCGGAAGATACGCAGTATTTT.

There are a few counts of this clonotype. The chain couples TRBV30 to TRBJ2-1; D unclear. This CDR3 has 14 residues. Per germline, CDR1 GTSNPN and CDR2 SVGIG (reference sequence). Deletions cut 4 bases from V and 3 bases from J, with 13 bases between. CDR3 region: CAWTSDTNYNEQFF. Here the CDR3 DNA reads TGTGCCTGGACATCCGACACCAACTACAATGAGCAGTTCTTC.

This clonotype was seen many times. CDR3 region: CASKQSSTGITSGNTIYF. The CDR3 bases are TGTGCCAGCAAACAATCCTCGACCGGTATTACCTCTGGAAACACCATATATTTT. V and J are TRBV6-5 and TRBJ1-3; D unclear. CDR1 is MNHEY and CDR2 is SVGAGI in the germline V gene. The V end lost 7 bases, the J end lost 0 bases, and 22 bases lay between the germline ends. The CDR3 is made up of 18 amino acids.

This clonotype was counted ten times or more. CDR3 protein: CASRTQGANTEAFF. The CDR3 bases are TGTGCCAGTCGAACGCAGGGGGCTAACACTGAAGCTTTCTTT. The chain links TRBV6-5 to TRBJ1-1; 8 bases align to TRBD1. The CDR3 sequence is 14 residues long. Germline assignment: CDR1 MNHEY and CDR2 SVGAGI. Trimming cost V 9 bases and J 2 bases; bases outside gene matches: 8.